Following are 27 T cell receptor beta chains from one sample sequenced in a study of cytomegalovirus exposure and HLA in healthy donors. Researchers ran the PCR with 60 Vbeta and 13 Jbeta primers. Sequencing used immunoSEQ multiplex PCR; TCRdb keeps in-frame clones, though not all of them. This sample has 140,000 to 150,000 clones, with around 80% found just once. The sequencing sample was made of PBMCs. The receptors shown here come from a man aged 35-49 years in good health and CMV-seronegative.

V gene TRBV11-2 combines with J gene TRBJ1-4, with D possibly matching TRBD1 (5 bases). Germline loops: CDR1 SGHAT, CDR2 FQNNGV. The CDR3 has 15 amino acids. V shed 5 bases and J shed 7 bases, with 17 bases lying between them. CDR3 bases: TGTGCCAGCAGCCTCCGGTCAGGGTTAGGTGAAAAACTGTTTTTT. Translation: CASSLRSGLGEKLFF.

CDR3 DNA: TGTGCCAGCAGCCGGTTGACAGGAGGGAACACTGAAGCTTTCTTT. Residues: CASSRLTGGNTEAFF. The V call is TRBV7-9, the J call TRBJ1-1; perhaps TRBD1 as D (6 bases). Trimming took off 5 bases at V and 1 base at J, with 14 bases between the two ends. The CDR3 sequence is 15 residues long. Germline CDR1 SEHNR, CDR2 FQNEAQ (reference sequence). Full variable domain (remainder filled in from reference TRBV7-9 and TRBJ1-1): DTGVSQNPRHKITKRGQNVTFRCDPISEHNRLYWYRQTLGQGPEFLTYFQNEAQLEKSRLLSDRFSAERPKGSFSTLEIQRTEQGDSAMYLCASSRLTGGNTEAFFGQGTRLTVV.

This clone was observed a handful of times. V usage is TRBV28 and J usage is TRBJ2-2, with D possibly TRBD2 on 7 matching bases. Germline V lookup: CDR1 MDHEN, CDR2 SYDVKM. This CDR3 comprises 15 residues. V gave up 4 bases and J gave up 6 bases, with 15 bases separating them. CDR3 residues: CASSWRGPSSGELFF. The CDR3 DNA is TGTGCCAGCAGTTGGCGGGGGCCCTCTTCCGGGGAGCTGTTTTTT.

The sample holds a few counts of this clone. The chain employs TRBV7-9 and TRBJ2-3; 7 nucleotides line up with TRBD1. Germline CDR1 is SEHNR and CDR2 is FQNEAQ (reference sequence). The CDR3 totals 16 residues. The junction had 8 bases not matched to a gene; V was cut back by 5 bases and J by 0 bases. The CDR3 region has the DNA TGTGCCAGCAGCCCCCGGGACAGACTTAGCACAGATACGCAGTATTTT. Protein: CASSPRDRLSTDTQYF.

This clone was detected once. The chain couples TRBV7-9 to TRBJ2-7; 11 bases fit TRBD2. This CDR3 contains 14 residues. The trim removed 5 bases at V and 2 bases at J, leaving 2 bases unmatched. Germline loops: CDR1 SEHNR, CDR2 FQNEAQ (reference sequence). The CDR3 is CASSELAGAYEQYF. For the CDR3, the DNA is TGTGCCAGCAGCGAACTAGCGGGAGCCTACGAGCAGTACTTC.

Of note for this clone: This same CDR3 is encoded by further DNA sequences in the sample. The chain has TRBV11-2 and TRBJ2-3, with D hard to call. Trimming removed 5 bases at V and 0 bases at J, with 3 bases between. Germline V gene data show CDR1 as SGHAT and CDR2 as FQNNGV. The CDR3 contains 12 residues. The CDR3 DNA is TGTGCCAGCAGCCTTAGCACAGATACGCAGTATTTT. This codes for CASSLSTDTQYF.

Points on this clone: Compared with germline, one end of the junction differs, possibly owing to a read error. The identical CDR3 is also encoded by other nucleotide sequences in the sample. The chain is built from TRBV6-5 and TRBJ2-7; 7 bases align to TRBD1. This CDR3 is built from 16 residues. Germline CDR1 and CDR2: MNHEY and SVGAGI. This CDR3 reads CASSYSWDRIVHEQYF. Written as DNA, the CDR3 is TGTGCTAGCAGTTACTCGTGGGACAGAATCGTCCACGAGCAGTACTTC.

This clone was counted between two and nine times. The chain has TRBV9 and TRBJ2-5, with a weak D call TRBD1 (6 bases). CDR3 length equals 14 residues. The germline gives CDR1 SGDLS, CDR2 YYNGEE. Trimming shortened V by 1 base and J by 0 bases, and 7 bases separated the two germline ends. The CDR3 region has the DNA TGTGCCAGCAGCGTACAGGGGTACCAAGAGACCCAGTACTTC. It translates to CASSVQGYQETQYF.

The chain recombines TRBV29-1 with TRBJ2-5; D possibly corresponds to TRBD2 (5 bases). V was trimmed by 4 bases and J by 4 bases, leaving 16 bases between them. Germline V gives CDR1 SQVTM, CDR2 ANQGSEA. CDR3 size: 14 residues. The CDR3 DNA follows: TGCAGCGTTGTTGACTACGCGTTGGCAGAGACCCAGTACTTC. Translating it yields CSVVDYALAETQYF. Looking up the rest from reference TRBV29-1 and TRBJ2-5 gives the full variable domain: SAVISQKPSRDICQRGTSLTIQCQVDSQVTMMFWYRQQPGQSLTLIATANQGSEATYESGFVIDKFPISRPNLTFSTLTVSNMSPEDSSIYLCSVVDYALAETQYFGPGTRLLVL.

V gene TRBV7-8 combines with J gene TRBJ2-1, with 9 bases fitting TRBD2. Germline V gene lookup returns CDR1 SGHVS and CDR2 FQNEAQ. CDR3 length: 16 residues. V was clipped by 1 base and J by 5 bases; unmatched bases: 6. CDR3 bases: TGTGCCAGCAGCTTAGTCCCGACTAGCGGTAACAATGAGCAGTTCTTC. This encodes CASSLVPTSGNNEQFF.

V gene TRBV6-5 combines with J gene TRBJ1-1, with D possibly matching TRBD1 (6 bases). CDR1 MNHEY and CDR2 SVGAGI come from the germline V gene. Deletions cut 5 bases from V and 5 bases from J, with 12 bases between. The CDR3 covers 13 residues. CDR3 coding DNA: TGTGCCAGCAGTCGGGGGGGGCGAACTGAAGCTTTCTTT. Encoded protein: CASSRGGRTEAFF.

A few counts support this clone. This sequence joins TRBV5-6 and TRBJ2-2, with TRBD1 matching 9 bases. Germline V CDR1 and CDR2: SGHDT, YYEEEE. The length of the CDR3 is 16 residues. The junction had 8 bases not matched to a gene; V was cut back by 4 bases and J by 4 bases. CDR3 nucleotide sequence: TGTGCCAGCAGCCCTGACCGGGACAGGGCCACCGGGGAGCTGTTTTTT. Translation gives CASSPDRDRATGELFF.

In this sample, this clone turned up a few times. The chain uses TRBV5-6 and TRBJ2-5; TRBD2 matches at 7 bases. The J segment lost 5 bases and the V segment lost 4 bases, leaving 8 bases of the junction unmatched. Germline V gene sequence: CDR1 SGHDT, CDR2 YYEEEE. This CDR3 is built from 14 residues. This CDR3 is CASSPGAGRETQYF. CDR3 in DNA: TGTGCCAGCAGCCCAGGAGCGGGACGGGAGACCCAGTACTTC.

The chain carries TRBV28 and TRBJ2-5; 10 positions match TRBD2. In germline, CDR1 is MDHEN, CDR2 SYDVKM. There are 15 residues in the CDR3. The J segment lost 5 bases and the V segment lost 3 bases, leaving 6 bases of the junction unmatched. The CDR3 spells CASSLERGGHETQYF. CDR3 nucleotides: TGTGCCAGCAGTTTGGAGCGGGGGGGCCACGAGACCCAGTACTTC.

The chain uses TRBV9 and TRBJ2-3; 15 positions match TRBD2. The CDR3 length is 18 residues. Losses at the gene ends were 4 bases for V and 2 bases for J; bases not matched to a gene: 8. Germline loops: CDR1 SGDLS, CDR2 YYNGEE. The CDR3 bases are TGTGCCAGCAGCTTATCCGGGACTAGCGGGGGGCACACAGATACGCAGTATTTT. Translating gives CASSLSGTSGGHTDTQYF. The full variable domain, with the rest looked up from reference TRBV9 and TRBJ2-3, is DSGVTQTPKHLITATGQRVTLRCSPRSGDLSVYWYQQSLDQGLQFLIQYYNGEERAKGNILERFSAQQFPDLHSELNLSSLELGDSALYFCASSLSGTSGGHTDTQYFGPGTRLTVL.

The rearrangement uses TRBV6-1 and TRBJ2-7; D is possibly TRBD1 (6 bases). Germline V gene data show CDR1 as MNHNS and CDR2 as SASEGT. This CDR3 has 14 residues. V was pared by 1 base and J by 5 bases, with 12 bases between. CDR3 in DNA: TGTGCCAGCAGTGAAGGGGCCCGGACAGACGAGCAGTACTTC. It translates to CASSEGARTDEQYF.

The chain links TRBV6-5 to TRBJ1-1; TRBD1 aligns across 7 bases. The CDR3 has 14 residues. CDR1 MNHEY and CDR2 SVGAGI come from the germline V gene. V gave up 4 bases and J gave up 1 base; unmatched junction bases: 3. Here the CDR3 reads CASSLHRGNTEAFF. In nucleotides, the CDR3 is TGTGCCAGCAGTTTACACAGGGGGAACACTGAAGCTTTCTTT.

The chain recombines TRBV4-1 with TRBJ1-4; 8 bases map to TRBD1. Germline V CDR1 and CDR2: MGHRA, YSYEKL. Unmatched junction bases numbered 13, after V lost 0 bases and J lost 4 bases. The CDR3 loop spans 19 amino acids. As DNA, the CDR3 is TGCGCCAGCAGCCAAGATCCCCTCCGGGACAGGCGACATAATGAAAAACTGTTTTTT. Its protein product is CASSQDPLRDRRHNEKLFF.

V gene TRBV12-5 combines with J gene TRBJ1-2; TRBD1 might be the D (6 bases). V gave up 4 bases and J gave up 3 bases, with 15 bases separating them. Germline values: CDR1 LGHNT, CDR2 FRNRAP. The CDR3 consists of 15 residues. The CDR3 region is CASGSSGQPHYGYTF. In nucleotides, the CDR3 is TGTGCTAGTGGTTCGTCTGGACAGCCTCACTATGGCTACACCTTC.

This clone was picked up a small number of times. The chain links TRBV10-1 to TRBJ2-5, with a tentative D call TRBD2 (6 bases). CDR3 size: 13 residues. V gave up 3 bases and J gave up 3 bases, with 8 bases separating them. Germline loops: CDR1 WNHNN, CDR2 SYGVQD (reference sequence). CDR3 sequence: CASSDPGEETQYF. The CDR3 DNA follows: TGCGCCAGCAGTGACCCGGGGGAAGAGACCCAGTACTTC.

CDR3 residues: CASTLNPAVNNEQFF. CDR3 DNA: TGTGCCAGTACCCTTAACCCGGCGGTGAACAATGAGCAGTTCTTC. The chain couples TRBV19 to TRBJ2-1; the D is unclear. Trimming stripped 7 bases from V and 5 bases from J, with 18 bases between. The V gene's germline CDR1 is LNHDA and CDR2 SQIVND (reference sequence). This CDR3 contains 15 residues.

The rearrangement links TRBV28 to TRBJ2-2; tentative D call: TRBD2 (5 bases). The CDR3 loop spans 15 amino acids. Germline V gene lookup returns CDR1 MDHEN and CDR2 SYDVKM. Trimming stripped 7 bases from V and 1 base from J, with 13 bases between. The CDR3 region is CASTSRGRNTGELFF. The CDR3 region has the DNA TGTGCCAGCACCTCAAGAGGGCGGAACACCGGGGAGCTGTTTTTT. Full variable domain (missing parts from reference TRBV28 and TRBJ2-2): DVKVTQSSRYLVKRTGEKVFLECVQDMDHENMFWYRQDPGLGLRLIYFSYDVKMKEKGDIPEGYSVSREKKERFSLILESASTNQTSMYLCASTSRGRNTGELFFGEGSRLTVL.

The chain joins TRBV29-1 to TRBJ2-1, with 11 bases matching TRBD1. The CDR3 covers 15 residues. Germline V gene sequence: CDR1 SQVTM, CDR2 ANQGSEA. V shed 6 bases, J shed 9 bases, and the junction held 13 bases outside the gene matches. CDR3: CSVQGGGQGAPEQFF. The CDR3 nucleotides are TGCAGCGTCCAGGGGGGAGGACAGGGGGCCCCTGAGCAGTTCTTC.

This chain connects TRBV11-2 to TRBJ2-3; D might be TRBD1 (5 bases). The V end was cut by 5 bases, the J end by 1 base, with 19 bases between. Germline V gene sequence: CDR1 SGHAT, CDR2 FQNNGV. The CDR3 is made up of 17 amino acids. The chain's CDR3 is CASSNVRGPLGTDTQYF. The CDR3 coding sequence is TGTGCCAGCAGCAACGTAAGGGGCCCTCTGGGCACAGATACGCAGTATTTT.

The V gene is TRBV7-6, the J gene TRBJ2-3; D is perhaps TRBD1 (6 bases). Per the germline V gene, CDR1 is SGHVS and CDR2 is FNYEAQ. This CDR3 contains 17 residues. The ends were cut back, 0 bases at V and 0 bases at J, with 13 bases in the middle. DNA of the CDR3: TGTGCCAGCAGCTTAGCGTCCGACAGGACTAGCACAGATACGCAGTATTTT. This encodes CASSLASDRTSTDTQYF.

V usage is TRBV30 and J usage is TRBJ2-2; the D gene is possibly TRBD2 (6 bases). This CDR3 region has 16 residues. Germline V gene data show CDR1 as GTSNPN and CDR2 as SVGIG (reference sequence). Trimming took off 0 bases at V and 7 bases at J, with 18 bases between the two ends. The DNA for the CDR3 is TGTGCCTGGAGTGTCCCCACTACGGGAGCGGTCGGGGAGCTGTTTTTT. It translates to CAWSVPTTGAVGELFF. Looking up the rest from reference TRBV30 and TRBJ2-2 gives the full variable domain: SQTIHQWPATLVQPVGSPLSLECTVEGTSNPNLYWYRQAAGRGLQLLFYSVGIGQISSEVPQNLSASRPQDRQFILSSKKLLLSDSGFYLCAWSVPTTGAVGELFFGEGSRLTVL.

The chain is built from TRBV2 and TRBJ2-3, with 13 nucleotides matching TRBD2. J lost 4 bases, V lost 4 bases, and 5 bases had no gene match. The CDR3 sequence is 16 residues long. Germline assignment: CDR1 SNHLY and CDR2 FYNNEI. CDR3 bases: TGTGCCAGCAGTGCCCGGACTAGCGGGGGCGCAGATACGCAGTATTTT. Amino acids: CASSARTSGGADTQYF.